A selection of T cell receptor beta chains follows, all from one sample in a study of T cells in localized non-small cell lung cancer. Profiling relied on immunoSEQ multiplex PCR, and the TCRdb table lists in-frame clones only, not all of them. The table lists 60,000 to 85,000 clones, about 90% of them singletons. This material consisted of peripheral blood, taken before any cancer treatment. The receptors originated from an older male donor with stage III squamous cell lung carcinoma. Both conserved end residues are part of each CDR3. The D gene is left open where the match is weak. Clone size is stated in some rows and not others, as once, few, many or a class when expanded.

clone_size: -; v_call: TRBV7-2; j_call: TRBJ1-5; d_call: -; cdr3_aa: CASSPGETGANQPQHF; cdr3_nt: TGTGCCAGCAGCCCGGGAGAGACAGGAGCTAATCAGCCCCAGCATTTT
clone_size: -; v_call: TRBV30; j_call: TRBJ1-2; d_call: -; cdr3_aa: CAWNQGNDYGYTF; cdr3_nt: TGTGCCTGGAACCAGGGTAACGACTATGGCTACACCTTC
clone_size: -; v_call: TRBV10-3; j_call: TRBJ2-1; d_call: TRBD2; cdr3_aa: CAISAGTSGANYNEQFF; cdr3_nt: TGTGCCATCAGTGCGGGGACTAGCGGGGCCAACTACAATGAGCAGTTCTTC
clone_size: -; v_call: TRBV7-2; j_call: TRBJ1-4; d_call: TRBD1; cdr3_aa: CASSSSPQGANEKLFF; cdr3_nt: TGTGCCAGCAGCTCAAGCCCACAGGGGGCTAATGAAAAACTGTTTTTT
clone_size: -; v_call: TRBV7-2; j_call: TRBJ2-3; d_call: -; cdr3_aa: CASSLEGRWTDTQYF; cdr3_nt: TGTGCCAGCAGCTTAGAGGGGCGTTGGACAGATACGCAGTATTTT
clone_size: few; v_call: TRBV2; j_call: TRBJ1-6; d_call: -; cdr3_aa: CASTPGNSPLHF; cdr3_nt: TGTGCCAGCACTCCAGGGAATTCACCCCTCCACTTT
clone_size: -; v_call: TRBV19; j_call: TRBJ2-3; d_call: TRBD1; cdr3_aa: CASSIGGQGTDTQYF; cdr3_nt: TGTGCCAGTAGTATAGGGGGACAGGGTACAGATACGCAGTATTTT
clone_size: -; v_call: TRBV19; j_call: TRBJ2-5; d_call: -; cdr3_aa: CASCARASRQETQYF; cdr3_nt: TGTGCCAGTTGTGCAAGAGCTAGCAGGCAAGAGACCCAGTACTTC
clone_size: -; v_call: TRBV7-3; j_call: TRBJ1-6; d_call: -; cdr3_aa: CASSSTLRDIILSSYNSPLHF; cdr3_nt: TGTGCCAGCAGCTCTACCCTCCGGGACATCATTCTTTCCTCCTATAATTCACCCCTCCACTTT
clone_size: once; v_call: TRBV7-9; j_call: TRBJ1-4; d_call: TRBD1; cdr3_aa: CASSLRTGGNEKLFF; cdr3_nt: TGTGCCAGCAGCTTAAGGACAGGGGGCAATGAAAAACTGTTTTTT
clone_size: -; v_call: TRBV5-6; j_call: TRBJ1-6; d_call: -; cdr3_aa: CASSLAGLSSYNSPLHF; cdr3_nt: TGTGCCAGCAGCCTTGCAGGTTTATCCTCCTATAATTCACCCCTCCACTTT
clone_size: -; v_call: TRBV5-1; j_call: TRBJ2-3; d_call: -; cdr3_aa: CASSFRELLTDTQYF; cdr3_nt: TGCGCCAGCAGCTTCAGGGAGCTATTAACCGATACGCAGTATTTT
clone_size: once; v_call: TRBV4-3; j_call: TRBJ1-2; d_call: -; cdr3_aa: CASSQGRQEMYGYTF; cdr3_nt: TGCGCCAGCAGCCAAGGCCGACAGGAAATGTATGGCTACACCTTC
clone_size: -; v_call: TRBV18; j_call: TRBJ1-5; d_call: -; cdr3_aa: CASSPTTAYGGQPQHF; cdr3_nt: TGTGCCAGCTCACCGACGACTGCATACGGGGGTCAGCCCCAGCATTTT
clone_size: -; v_call: TRBV13; j_call: TRBJ1-2; d_call: -; cdr3_aa: CASSYRVIYGYTF; cdr3_nt: TGTGCCAGCAGTTACAGGGTAATCTATGGCTACACCTTC
clone_size: few; v_call: TRBV28; j_call: TRBJ1-6; d_call: TRBD1; cdr3_aa: CASSSATGGESPLHF; cdr3_nt: TGTGCCAGCAGTTCAGCCACAGGGGGCGAGTCACCCCTCCACTTT
clone_size: -; v_call: TRBV6-4; j_call: TRBJ1-1; d_call: -; cdr3_aa: CASSAWRGTEAFF; cdr3_nt: TGTGCCAGCAGTGCCTGGAGGGGCACTGAAGCTTTCTTT
clone_size: once; v_call: TRBV5-6; j_call: TRBJ1-4; d_call: -; cdr3_aa: CASSLGPPGLHNEKLFF; cdr3_nt: TGTGCCAGCAGCTTGGGCCCCCCGGGACTGCATAATGAAAAACTGTTTTTT
clone_size: -; v_call: TRBV6-6; j_call: TRBJ2-7; d_call: -; cdr3_aa: CASSAHRAGDSYEQYF; cdr3_nt: TGTGCCAGCAGTGCCCACAGGGCGGGGGACTCCTACGAGCAGTACTTC
clone_size: -; v_call: TRBV6-5; j_call: TRBJ1-5; d_call: -; cdr3_aa: CASKMNSNQPQHF; cdr3_nt: TGTGCCAGCAAAATGAACAGCAATCAGCCCCAGCATTTT
clone_size: -; v_call: TRBV2; j_call: TRBJ1-2; d_call: -; cdr3_aa: CASTLAGREFYGYTF; cdr3_nt: TGTGCCAGCACCCTGGCAGGTCGGGAATTCTATGGCTACACCTTC
clone_size: -; v_call: TRBV6-6; j_call: TRBJ1-1; d_call: -; cdr3_aa: CASSSDNPFF; cdr3_nt: TGTGCCAGCAGCTCGGACAATCCCTTCTTT
clone_size: -; v_call: TRBV7-7; j_call: TRBJ2-7; d_call: TRBD1; cdr3_aa: CASSPGQPPYEQYF; cdr3_nt: TGTGCCAGCAGCCCGGGACAGCCTCCCTACGAGCAGTACTTC
clone_size: -; v_call: TRBV29-1; j_call: TRBJ1-2; d_call: TRBD1; cdr3_aa: CSGSGGDYGYTF; cdr3_nt: TGCAGCGGGTCAGGGGGGGACTATGGCTACACCTTC
clone_size: -; v_call: TRBV19; j_call: TRBJ2-5; d_call: TRBD2; cdr3_aa: CASSPGGQETQYF; cdr3_nt: TGTGCCAGTAGTCCGGGGGGGCAAGAGACCCAGTACTTC
clone_size: -; v_call: TRBV7-6; j_call: TRBJ2-5; d_call: TRBD1; cdr3_aa: CASSLTPGTEQTQYF; cdr3_nt: TGTGCCAGCAGCTTAACTCCCGGGACAGAACAGACCCAGTACTTC
clone_size: -; v_call: TRBV4-2; j_call: TRBJ1-1; d_call: -; cdr3_aa: CASSQDHTRNTEAFF; cdr3_nt: TGTGCCAGCAGCCAAGATCACACTCGGAACACTGAAGCTTTCTTT
clone_size: -; v_call: TRBV7-2; j_call: TRBJ1-5; d_call: TRBD1; cdr3_aa: CASSSGTVSNQPQHF; cdr3_nt: TGTGCCAGCAGCTCAGGGACAGTTAGCAATCAGCCCCAGCATTTT
clone_size: -; v_call: TRBV5-5; j_call: TRBJ2-1; d_call: TRBD1; cdr3_aa: CASKQGADNEQFF; cdr3_nt: TGTGCCAGCAAACAGGGGGCGGACAATGAGCAGTTCTTC
clone_size: -; v_call: TRBV6-1; j_call: TRBJ1-1; d_call: TRBD1; cdr3_aa: CASRGGTGDTEAFF; cdr3_nt: TGTGCCAGCAGGGGAGGAACAGGGGACACTGAAGCTTTCTTT
clone_size: -; v_call: TRBV11-2; j_call: TRBJ2-5; d_call: TRBD2; cdr3_aa: CASSFFNSGGAVTQYF; cdr3_nt: TGTGCCAGCAGCTTTTTCAATAGCGGGGGGGCCGTGACCCAGTACTTC
clone_size: few; v_call: TRBV7-2; j_call: TRBJ1-2; d_call: -; cdr3_aa: CASSPVDYGYTF; cdr3_nt: TGTGCCAGCAGCCCAGTCGACTATGGCTACACCTTC
clone_size: -; v_call: TRBV19; j_call: TRBJ1-6; d_call: TRBD1; cdr3_aa: CASSIAWTGVNSPLHF; cdr3_nt: TGTGCCAGTAGTATAGCCTGGACAGGGGTTAATTCACCCCTCCACTTT
clone_size: -; v_call: TRBV6-1; j_call: TRBJ2-7; d_call: TRBD2; cdr3_aa: CASSGLAGALFSYEQYF; cdr3_nt: TGTGCCAGCAGTGGACTAGCGGGGGCCTTATTTTCCTACGAGCAGTACTTC
clone_size: -; v_call: TRBV27; j_call: TRBJ2-3; d_call: TRBD1; cdr3_aa: CASSPFPPGQGWAQYF; cdr3_nt: TGTGCCAGCAGTCCATTTCCGCCGGGACAGGGGTGGGCGCAGTATTTT
clone_size: -; v_call: TRBV27; j_call: TRBJ2-1; d_call: -; cdr3_aa: CASSSTGPDYNEQFF; cdr3_nt: TGTGCCAGCAGTTCAACGGGGCCAGACTACAATGAGCAGTTCTTC
clone_size: few; v_call: TRBV6-1; j_call: TRBJ2-2; d_call: -; cdr3_aa: CASSEWRGGGAGELFF; cdr3_nt: TGTGCCAGCAGTGAATGGAGGGGCGGCGGAGCCGGGGAGCTGTTTTTT
clone_size: -; v_call: TRBV11-2; j_call: TRBJ1-1; d_call: TRBD1; cdr3_aa: CASSLDGTGSSEAFF; cdr3_nt: TGTGCCAGCAGCTTAGATGGGACAGGGTCGTCTGAAGCTTTCTTT
clone_size: once; v_call: TRBV6-1; j_call: TRBJ2-1; d_call: -; cdr3_aa: CASSEYRDSSYNEQFF; cdr3_nt: TGTGCCAGCAGTGAGTACAGGGATTCATCATACAATGAGCAGTTCTTC
clone_size: -; v_call: TRBV7-9; j_call: TRBJ2-3; d_call: TRBD1; cdr3_aa: CASPTGGDTQYF; cdr3_nt: TGTGCCTCCCCGACAGGGGGGGATACGCAGTATTTT
clone_size: -; v_call: TRBV7-9; j_call: TRBJ1-2; d_call: TRBD1; cdr3_aa: CASGGQSHYGYTF; cdr3_nt: TGTGCCAGCGGGGGACAGAGCCACTATGGCTACACCTTC
clone_size: -; v_call: TRBV27; j_call: TRBJ1-1; d_call: TRBD1; cdr3_aa: CASSFRQDRVTEAFF; cdr3_nt: TGTGCCAGCAGTTTTCGACAGGACAGGGTCACTGAAGCTTTCTTT
clone_size: -; v_call: TRBV7-2; j_call: TRBJ2-3; d_call: -; cdr3_aa: CASPRNPTDTQYF; cdr3_nt: TGTGCCAGCCCCCGAAACCCCACAGATACGCAGTATTTT
clone_size: -; v_call: TRBV19; j_call: TRBJ1-2; d_call: TRBD1; cdr3_aa: CAYRTGKGYTF; cdr3_nt: TGTGCCTATCGGACAGGGAAGGGCTACACCTTC
clone_size: -; v_call: TRBV19; j_call: TRBJ1-6; d_call: -; cdr3_aa: CASSIYSRGATHSPLHF; cdr3_nt: TGTGCCAGTAGTATTTATAGTCGGGGGGCCACTCATTCACCCCTCCACTTT
clone_size: -; v_call: TRBV7-8; j_call: TRBJ2-5; d_call: TRBD2; cdr3_aa: CASSIGTSGGSQTQYF; cdr3_nt: TGTGCCAGCAGCATTGGGACTAGCGGGGGGTCTCAGACCCAGTACTTC
clone_size: -; v_call: TRBV6-1; j_call: TRBJ2-3; d_call: -; cdr3_aa: CASSEAMGNTDTQYF; cdr3_nt: TGTGCCAGCAGTGAAGCGATGGGTAACACAGATACGCAGTATTTT
clone_size: -; v_call: TRBV7-2; j_call: TRBJ2-3; d_call: TRBD2; cdr3_aa: CASSPSGGWDPDTQYF; cdr3_nt: TGTGCCAGCAGCCCTAGCGGGGGGTGGGACCCAGATACGCAGTATTTT
clone_size: -; v_call: TRBV15; j_call: TRBJ1-4; d_call: -; cdr3_aa: CATSRGNRRTNEKLFF; cdr3_nt: TGTGCCACCAGCAGAGGGAACAGGCGAACTAATGAAAAACTGTTTTTT